This T cell receptor beta chain was found in a study of shared clonotypes between healthy human individuals. The V gene's germline CDR1 is MGHDK and CDR2 SYGVNS. Trimming took 4 bases from V and 4 from J; bases not matched to a gene: 5. The CDR3 contains 15 residues. TCRdb's table, derived via immunoSEQ multiplex PCR, lists solely in-frame clones and lacks some. In the table there are more than 2 million clones, 85% to 95% of which are singletons. Overall study results and limits: Estimated richness was generally greater in naive than memory subsets.

In the naive CD8 group, cells lacked CD45RO and were positively selected for CCR7, so terminally differentiated effector memory CD45RA+ cells were left out. This clone was recorded only once. Its antigen is not known. The rearrangement links TRBV25-1 to TRBJ1-1, with 11 bases matching TRBD1. The clonotype originates from a man between 18 and 35 years old in good health. The sample was naive CD8+ T cells sorted from blood. The CDR3 is CASSVGTGGITEAFF. CDR3 nucleotides: TGTGCCAGCAGTGTTGGGACAGGGGGAATCACTGAAGCTTTCTTT.